This is a list of T cell receptor beta chains from one sample in a study of cytomegalovirus exposure and HLA in healthy donors. Repertoires were generated with immunoSEQ multiplex PCR, while TCRdb's copy carries only in-frame clones and drops some. The sample carries around 150,000 clones, 73% recorded once. The sample comprised PBMCs. The receptors shown here come from a human donor in good health. Both conserved end residues are part of each CDR3. A D gene is named only where the DNA matches it firmly. Clone sizes are given selectively: once, few, many, or a class where the clone is expanded.

V gene	D gene	clone size	J gene	CDR3 protein	CDR3 DNA
TRBV21-1	NA	once	TRBJ2-7	CASSTLGGGTGKRSWEQYF	TGTGCCAGCAGCACCCTCGGGGGGGGGACAGGGAAAAGATCCTGGGAGCAGTACTTC
TRBV4-1	NA	NA	TRBJ1-2	CASSPTRQVPPGYTF	TGCGCCAGCAGCCCCACGCGACAGGTCCCCCCGGGCTACACCTTC
TRBV20-1	NA	NA	TRBJ2-7	CSARLRVEYF	TGCAGTGCTAGATTACGAGTGGAGTACTTC
TRBV11-1	TRBD2	NA	TRBJ2-1	CASSSSGRAYNEQFF	TGTGCCAGCAGCTCCAGCGGGAGGGCCTACAATGAGCAGTTCTTC
TRBV14	TRBD1	NA	TRBJ1-1	CASSETGGFTEAFF	TGTGCCAGCAGCGAGACAGGGGGCTTTACTGAAGCTTTCTTT
TRBV10-2	TRBD2	NA	TRBJ2-3	CASSDPGTSTDTDTQYF	TGCGCCAGCAGTGATCCCGGGACTAGCACCGACACAGATACGCAGTATTTT
TRBV28	TRBD2	NA	TRBJ2-3	CASYTAWVSSGGSTDTQYF	TGTGCCAGTTACACCGCATGGGTATCTAGCGGGGGAAGCACAGATACGCAGTATTTT
TRBV5-6	NA	NA	TRBJ1-3	CASSRIEFRANTIYF	TGTGCCAGCAGCCGAATTGAGTTTAGAGCGAACACCATATATTTT
TRBV6-5	NA	NA	TRBJ2-7	CASKGGVRDEQYF	TGTGCCAGCAAGGGGGGGGTGCGAGACGAGCAGTACTTC
TRBV21-1	NA	few	TRBJ1-1	CASSKVWQGPNTEAFF	TGTGCCAGCAGCAAAGTGTGGCAGGGGCCGAACACTGAAGCTTTCTTT
TRBV5-8	TRBD1	NA	TRBJ2-1	CASSWTGTANNEQFF	TGTGCCAGCAGCTGGACAGGGACAGCTAACAATGAGCAGTTCTTC
TRBV29-1	NA	NA	TRBJ2-5	CSVGGRETQYF	TGCAGCGTTGGGGGGCGAGAGACCCAGTACTTC
TRBV19	NA	few	TRBJ2-2	CASSLGAGELFF	TGTGCCAGTTCCCTAGGGGCCGGGGAGCTGTTTTTT
TRBV29-1	NA	few	TRBJ2-7	CSAGRGMSEQYF	TGCAGCGCCGGTCGGGGGATGAGCGAGCAGTACTTC
TRBV18	NA	NA	TRBJ1-1	CASFSGLNTEAFF	TGTGCCAGCTTCAGTGGCTTGAACACTGAAGCTTTCTTT
TRBV14	NA	NA	TRBJ1-2	CASSLGHFYGYTF	TGTGCCAGCAGCCTTGGACACTTCTATGGCTACACCTTC
TRBV28	NA	NA	TRBJ2-1	CASSGGTAMNEQFF	TGTGCCAGCAGTGGCGGGACCGCAATGAATGAGCAGTTCTTC
TRBV21-1	NA	once	TRBJ2-7	CASSKVCSLVHCPYEQYF	TGTGCCAGCAGCAAAGTCTGCTCGTTGGTGCACTGCCCCTACGAGCAGTACTTC
TRBV5-4	NA	NA	TRBJ2-7	CASRPEDTSYEQYF	TGTGCCAGCAGACCCGAGGACACCTCCTACGAGCAGTACTTC
TRBV7-9	NA	NA	TRBJ2-5	CASSLIPKRETQYF	TGTGCCAGCAGCTTAATCCCTAAGCGGGAGACCCAGTACTTC
TRBV7-9	TRBD1	NA	TRBJ1-2	CASSFGQGASGYTF	TGTGCCAGCAGCTTCGGACAGGGGGCTTCTGGCTACACCTTC
TRBV5-1	TRBD2	NA	TRBJ2-1	CASSSAAGGLVNEQFF	TGCGCCAGCAGCTCGGCAGCGGGAGGGCTTGTGAATGAGCAGTTCTTC
TRBV5-6	NA	few	TRBJ1-1	CASSLVRATEAFF	TGTGCCAGCAGCTTGGTCAGGGCCACTGAAGCTTTCTTT
TRBV6-5	NA	few	TRBJ1-1	CASRGPYTEAFF	TGTGCCAGCAGGGGCCCCTACACTGAAGCTTTCTTT
TRBV5-5	NA	once	TRBJ2-6	CASSLFWSSGANVLTF	TGTGCCAGCAGCTTGTTCTGGAGCTCTGGGGCCAACGTCCTGACTTTC
TRBV25-1	TRBD1	few	TRBJ2-1	CASATGQTDEQFF	TGTGCCAGTGCAACGGGACAGACAGATGAGCAGTTCTTC
TRBV11-3	TRBD2	NA	TRBJ2-7	CASSATSGAPYEQYF	TGTGCCAGCAGCGCGACTAGCGGGGCACCCTACGAGCAGTACTTC
TRBV10-3	TRBD1	NA	TRBJ1-5	CATRTGGLGGNQPQHF	TGTGCCACCCGGACAGGGGGCTTGGGTGGCAATCAGCCCCAGCATTTT
TRBV9	TRBD2	few	TRBJ2-1	CASSVAAGGLNEQFF	TGTGCCAGCAGCGTTGCAGCGGGGGGCCTCAATGAGCAGTTCTTC
TRBV19	TRBD2	few	TRBJ2-3	CASSPISGSSPDTQYF	TGTGCCAGTAGTCCGATTAGCGGGAGTAGTCCAGATACGCAGTATTTT
TRBV4-1	NA	NA	TRBJ2-5	CASSQDRRGRETQYF	TGCGCCAGCAGCCAAGATCGCAGGGGTCGGGAGACCCAGTACTTC
TRBV5-1	NA	NA	TRBJ1-4	CASRGARANEKLFF	TGCGCCAGCAGGGGGGCCAGGGCAAACGAAAAACTGTTTTTT
TRBV9	TRBD1	few	TRBJ2-2	CASSRSGGATGELFF	TGTGCCAGCAGCAGGTCAGGGGGCGCTACCGGGGAGCTGTTTTTT
TRBV7-2	NA	NA	TRBJ2-5	CASSTTREETQYF	TGTGCCAGCAGCACGACTAGGGAAGAGACCCAGTACTTC
TRBV5-1	TRBD1	NA	TRBJ1-5	CASSLGQGSGQPQHF	TGCGCCAGCAGCTTGGGACAGGGGTCGGGTCAGCCCCAGCATTTT
TRBV6-6	NA	NA	TRBJ2-7	CASRKDGHSYEQYF	TGTGCCAGCAGAAAGGACGGACACTCCTACGAGCAGTACTTC
TRBV6-1	NA	NA	TRBJ1-2	CASSEVLQGPNYGYTF	TGTGCCAGCAGTGAAGTATTACAGGGACCAAACTATGGCTACACCTTC
TRBV20-1	NA	NA	TRBJ1-2	CSARQGGYTF	TGCAGTGCTAGACAGGGTGGCTACACCTTC
TRBV14	NA	NA	TRBJ2-7	CASSPHGYEQYF	TGTGCCAGCAGCCCTCACGGCTACGAGCAGTACTTC
TRBV2	NA	few	TRBJ1-5	CASSEGGSNQPQHF	TGTGCCAGCAGTGAGGGGGGTAGCAATCAGCCCCAGCATTTT
TRBV6-6	NA	few	TRBJ1-4	CASSEQDEKLFF	TGTGCCAGCAGCGAACAGGACGAAAAACTGTTTTTT
TRBV28	TRBD1	NA	TRBJ2-6	CASSIGQGVAGANVLTF	TGTGCCAGCAGTATCGGACAGGGGGTAGCTGGGGCCAACGTCCTGACTTTC
TRBV10-3	TRBD2	NA	TRBJ2-1	CAISEGDSGRGNEQFF	TGTGCCATCAGTGAGGGGGATAGCGGGAGGGGCAATGAGCAGTTCTTC
TRBV2	NA	NA	TRBJ2-1	CASSESLGGGLGNEQFF	TGTGCCAGCAGTGAATCGTTAGGGGGGGGCCTAGGCAATGAGCAGTTCTTC
TRBV7-9	TRBD2	NA	TRBJ2-7	CASISPTSGVYEQYF	TGTGCCAGCATCTCTCCGACTAGCGGGGTTTACGAGCAGTACTTC
TRBV5-1	NA	NA	TRBJ1-4	CASSLNPGENEKLFF	TGCGCCAGCAGCTTGAATCCGGGTGAGAATGAAAAACTGTTTTTT
TRBV5-8	TRBD1	NA	TRBJ1-1	CASSYKRTGGEAFF	TGTGCCAGCAGCTACAAACGGACAGGGGGTGAAGCTTTCTTT
TRBV11-2	NA	NA	TRBJ2-3	CASSLELGSDTQYF	TGTGCCAGCAGCTTAGAGCTTGGGAGTGATACGCAGTATTTT
TRBV18	NA	NA	TRBJ1-1	CASSPKGYTEAFF	TGTGCCAGCTCACCAAAGGGGTACACTGAAGCTTTCTTT
TRBV7-9	TRBD1	NA	TRBJ2-7	CSSSLGPGQGSRASYEQYF	TGTTCCAGCAGCTTAGGGCCCGGACAGGGGTCCCGCGCGTCCTACGAGCAGTACTTC
TRBV5-4	TRBD2	NA	TRBJ2-1	CASTTSGRSNEQFF	TGTGCCAGCACGACTAGCGGGAGGAGTAATGAGCAGTTCTTC
TRBV7-6	TRBD2	few	TRBJ2-5	CASSLAGGGAQETQYF	TGTGCCAGCAGCTTAGCCGGCGGGGGGGCCCAAGAGACCCAGTACTTC
TRBV5-6	NA	few	TRBJ1-1	CASSWTAGDTEAFF	TGTGCCAGCAGCTGGACGGCAGGGGACACTGAAGCTTTCTTT